This T cell receptor beta chain was recorded in a study of T-cell reconstitution after alpha-beta-depleted transplantation in children. Library preparation (for TCRbeta) was performed with unique molecular identifiers. TCRdb reprocessed the PCR reads with MiXCR, giving one entry per CDR3 protein. The sample records fewer than 700,000 distinct CDR3 sequences, about 23% being singletons. V lost 2 bases and J lost 0, with 8 bases in between. The CDR3 runs to 14 residues. This clonotype has only one observation. Sequences were derived from PBMCs, mostly from graft donor cells, sampled 360 days after TCRalphabeta/CD19-depleted stem cell transplant. This TCR was recovered from a boy in the first two years of life who had a stem cell transplant for acute myeloid leukemia, so the T cells may come from the graft donor. The V gene is TRBV12-3 or TRBV12-4, the J gene TRBJ2-7; D may match TRBD1 or TRBD2 (5 bases each). In DNA, the CDR3 is TGTGCCAGCAGTTTACGGGACCTCTCCTACGAGCAGTACTTC. As protein: CASSLRDLSYEQYF.